This TCR beta chain was observed in a study of early T cells in non-severe SARS-CoV-2 infection. Regarding the study as a whole: Clonotype matching in VDJdb favored anti-spike CD8 responses and did not capture private and CD4 specificities.

The TCR library protocol was used to attach unique molecular identifiers. These identifiers were attached to individual cDNA molecules. One entry per CDR3 protein results from TCRdb running MiXCR on the 5' RACE reads. Of about 19,000 distinct CDR3 sequences listed, around 6.1% are singletons. This clonotype has at least ten counts. Its antigen is not known. Germline CDR1 LGHDT, CDR2 YNNKEL (reference sequence). The V and J ends lost 0 bases and 5 bases, in that order; junction bases with no gene match: 2. The CDR3 has 15 amino acids. Sequenced material: whole blood. The chain recombines TRBV3-1 with TRBJ1-5; 9 positions match TRBD1. The sequence was collected from an adult who was a healthcare worker with PCR-confirmed SARS-CoV-2 infection or an uninfected control (not recorded which). This CDR3 reads CASSQDRTGDQPQHF. The DNA of the CDR3 is TGTGCCAGCAGCCAAGATCGGACAGGGGATCAGCCCCAGCATTTT.